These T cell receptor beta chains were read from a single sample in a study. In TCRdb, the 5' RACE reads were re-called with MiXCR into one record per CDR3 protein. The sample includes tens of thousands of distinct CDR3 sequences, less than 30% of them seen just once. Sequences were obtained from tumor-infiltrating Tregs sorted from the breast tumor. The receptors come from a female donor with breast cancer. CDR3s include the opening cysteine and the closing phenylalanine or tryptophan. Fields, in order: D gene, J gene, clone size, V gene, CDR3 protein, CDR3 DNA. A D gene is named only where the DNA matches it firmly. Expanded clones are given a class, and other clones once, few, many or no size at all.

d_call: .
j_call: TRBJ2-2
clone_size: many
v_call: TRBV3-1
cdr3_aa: CASSYRQDLNTGELFF
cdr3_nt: TGTGCCAGCAGCTACCGACAGGACCTGAACACCGGGGAGCTGTTTTTT

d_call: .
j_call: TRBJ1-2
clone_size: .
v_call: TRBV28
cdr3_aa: CASSKQNYGYTF
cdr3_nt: TGTGCCAGCAGTAAGCAAAACTATGGCTACACCTTC

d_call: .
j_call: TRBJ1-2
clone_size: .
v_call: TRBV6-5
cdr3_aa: CASSYSSGDYGYTF
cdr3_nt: TGTGCCAGCAGTTACTCTTCGGGTGACTATGGCTACACCTTC

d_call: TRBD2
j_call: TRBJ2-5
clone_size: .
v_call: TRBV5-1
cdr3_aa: CASSFGLALETQYF
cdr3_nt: TGCGCCAGCAGCTTCGGACTAGCGCTAGAGACCCAGTACTTC

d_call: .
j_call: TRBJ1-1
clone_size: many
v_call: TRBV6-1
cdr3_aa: CASSLERGEAFF
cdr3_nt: TGTGCCAGCAGTCTCGAACGGGGTGAAGCTTTCTTT

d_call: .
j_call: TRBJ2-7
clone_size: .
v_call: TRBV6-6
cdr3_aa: CASSYSGRGGNEQYF
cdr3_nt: TGTGCCAGCAGTTACTCTGGTAGGGGTGGAAACGAGCAGTACTTC

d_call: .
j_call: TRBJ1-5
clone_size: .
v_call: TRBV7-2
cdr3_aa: CASSLVTGSNQPQHF
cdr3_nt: TGTGCCAGCAGCTTAGTTACGGGGAGCAATCAGCCCCAGCATTTT

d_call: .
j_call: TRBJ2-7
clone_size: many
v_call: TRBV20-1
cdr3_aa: CSASIQGRIHEQYF
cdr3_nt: TGCAGTGCTAGCATACAGGGGAGGATTCACGAGCAGTACTTC

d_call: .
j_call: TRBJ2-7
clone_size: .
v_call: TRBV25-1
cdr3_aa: CASSKRTEGYEQYF
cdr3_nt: TGTGCCAGCAGTAAGAGGACCGAAGGCTACGAGCAGTACTTC

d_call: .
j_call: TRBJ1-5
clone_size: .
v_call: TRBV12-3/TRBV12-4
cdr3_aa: CASRPIRGGGQPQHF
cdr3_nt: TGTGCCAGCAGACCCATCAGGGGAGGTGGTCAGCCCCAGCATTTT

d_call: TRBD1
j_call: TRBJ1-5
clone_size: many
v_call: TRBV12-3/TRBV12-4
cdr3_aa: CASSYGTAGRPQHF
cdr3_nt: TGTGCCAGCAGCTACGGGACAGCGGGTAGGCCCCAGCATTTT

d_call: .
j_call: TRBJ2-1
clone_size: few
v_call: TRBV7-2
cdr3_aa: CASSLAHIEQFF
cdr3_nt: TGTGCCAGCAGCTTAGCGCATATTGAGCAGTTCTTC

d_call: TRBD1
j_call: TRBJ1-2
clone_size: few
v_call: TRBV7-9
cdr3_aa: CASSPPGQEDFYGYTF
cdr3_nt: TGTGCCAGCAGCCCTCCGGGACAGGAAGATTTCTATGGCTACACCTTC

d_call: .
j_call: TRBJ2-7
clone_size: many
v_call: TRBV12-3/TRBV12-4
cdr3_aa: CASSLRIGQSSYEQYF
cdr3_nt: TGTGCCAGCAGTTTAAGAATCGGTCAAAGCTCCTACGAGCAGTACTTC

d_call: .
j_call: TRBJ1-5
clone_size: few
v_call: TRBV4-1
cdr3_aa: CASSLEDGGDQPQHF
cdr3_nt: TGCGCCAGCAGCCTTGAGGACGGAGGGGACCAGCCCCAGCATTTT

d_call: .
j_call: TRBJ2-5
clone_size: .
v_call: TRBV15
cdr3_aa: CATSRDTTTFGTRYF
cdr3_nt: TGTGCCACCAGCAGAGATACGACTACTTTTGGGACCCGGTACTTC

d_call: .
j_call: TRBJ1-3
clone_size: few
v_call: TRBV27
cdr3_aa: CASSLSGHGNTIYF
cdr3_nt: TGTGCCAGCAGTTTATCGGGCCATGGAAACACCATATATTTT

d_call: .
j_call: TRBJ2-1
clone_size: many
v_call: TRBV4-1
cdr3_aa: CASSQDSRGEQFF
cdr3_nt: TGCGCCAGCAGCCAAGATTCGCGGGGCGAGCAGTTCTTC

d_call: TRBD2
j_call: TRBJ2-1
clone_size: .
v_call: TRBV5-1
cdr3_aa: CASSLAGDLNEQFF
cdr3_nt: TGCGCCAGCAGTCTAGCGGGAGATTTGAATGAGCAGTTCTTC

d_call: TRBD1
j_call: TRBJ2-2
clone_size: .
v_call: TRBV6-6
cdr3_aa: CASGQGATGELFF
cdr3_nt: TGTGCCAGCGGACAGGGGGCCACCGGGGAGCTGTTTTTT

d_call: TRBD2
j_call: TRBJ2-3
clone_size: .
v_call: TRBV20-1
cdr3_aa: CSARGDRGGTDTQYF
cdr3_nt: TGCAGTGCTAGAGGGGATCGCGGGGGAACAGATACGCAGTATTTT

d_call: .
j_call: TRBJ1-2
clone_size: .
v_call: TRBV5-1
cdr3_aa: CASSLSVTGSYGYTF
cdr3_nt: TGCGCCAGCAGCTTGAGTGTCACGGGATCCTACGGCTACACCTTC

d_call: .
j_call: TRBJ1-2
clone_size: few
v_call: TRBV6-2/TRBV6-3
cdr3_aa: CASRMNPKQDTGYGYTF
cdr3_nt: TGTGCCAGCAGAATGAACCCGAAACAGGATACAGGTTATGGCTACACCTTC

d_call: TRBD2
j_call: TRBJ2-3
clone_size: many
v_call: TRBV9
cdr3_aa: CASSPRGLAGDPDTQYF
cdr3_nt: TGTGCCAGCAGCCCGCGGGGGCTAGCGGGAGATCCCGATACGCAGTATTTT

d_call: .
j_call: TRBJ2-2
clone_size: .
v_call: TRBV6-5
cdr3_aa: CASSYGPRPLNTGELFF
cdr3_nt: TGTGCCAGCAGTTACGGCCCTAGGCCCCTTAACACCGGGGAGCTGTTTTTT

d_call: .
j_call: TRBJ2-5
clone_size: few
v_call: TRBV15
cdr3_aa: CATSLWDQETQYF
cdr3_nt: TGTGCCACCAGCCTTTGGGACCAAGAGACCCAGTACTTC

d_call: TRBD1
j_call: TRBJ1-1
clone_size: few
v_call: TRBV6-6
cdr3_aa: CASSYDRGGNTEAFF
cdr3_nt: TGTGCCAGCAGTTACGACAGGGGGGGAAACACTGAAGCTTTCTTT

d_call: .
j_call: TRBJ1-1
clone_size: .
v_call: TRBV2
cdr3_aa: CASIPLGKGSTEAFF
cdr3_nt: TGTGCCAGCATTCCTCTCGGAAAGGGAAGCACTGAAGCTTTCTTT

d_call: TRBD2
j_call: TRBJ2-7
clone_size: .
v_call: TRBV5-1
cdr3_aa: CASSFGGAYEQYF
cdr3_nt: TGCGCCAGCAGCTTCGGGGGGGCCTACGAGCAGTACTTC

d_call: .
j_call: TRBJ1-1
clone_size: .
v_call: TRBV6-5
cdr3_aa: CASRTDRPNTEASF
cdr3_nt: TGTGCCAGCAGAACCGACAGACCGAACACTGAAGCTTCCTTT

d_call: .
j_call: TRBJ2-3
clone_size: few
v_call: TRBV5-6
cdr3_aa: CASSFTGYTQYF
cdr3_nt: TGTGCCAGCAGCTTTACTGGGTATACGCAGTATTTT

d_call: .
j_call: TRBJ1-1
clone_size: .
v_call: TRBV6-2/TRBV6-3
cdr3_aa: CASRPGTTGTEAFF
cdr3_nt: TGTGCCAGCCGCCCAGGGACCACCGGAACTGAAGCTTTCTTT

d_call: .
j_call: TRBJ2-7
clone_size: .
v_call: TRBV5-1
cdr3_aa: CASSPSGTRSSYEQNF
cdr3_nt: TGCGCCAGCAGCCCAAGTGGGACTCGGAGCTCCTACGAGCAGAACTTC

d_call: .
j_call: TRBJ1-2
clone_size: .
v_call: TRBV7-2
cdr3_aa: CASSLEPGPHGYTF
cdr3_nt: TGTGCCAGCAGCTTAGAGCCAGGCCCTCATGGCTACACCTTC

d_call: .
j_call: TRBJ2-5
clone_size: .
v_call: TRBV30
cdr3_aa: CAWSGGAGFETQYF
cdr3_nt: TGTGCCTGGAGTGGGGGGGCGGGTTTCGAGACCCAGTACTTC

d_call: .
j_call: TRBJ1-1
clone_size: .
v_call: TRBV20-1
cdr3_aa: CSARDVNTEAFF
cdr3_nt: TGCAGTGCTAGAGATGTGAACACTGAAGCTTTCTTT

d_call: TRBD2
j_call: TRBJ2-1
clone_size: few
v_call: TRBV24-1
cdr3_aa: CATSAGGPNEQFF
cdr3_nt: TGTGCCACCAGTGCGGGAGGGCCCAATGAGCAGTTCTTC

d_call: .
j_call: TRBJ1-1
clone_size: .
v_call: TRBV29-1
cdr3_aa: CSVEIFLKAFF
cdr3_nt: TGCAGCGTTGAAATCTTCCTGAAAGCTTTCTTT

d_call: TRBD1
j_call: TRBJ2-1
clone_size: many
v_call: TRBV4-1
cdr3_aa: CASSHTGTADNEQFF
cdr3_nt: TGCGCCAGCAGCCACACCGGGACAGCCGACAATGAGCAGTTCTTC

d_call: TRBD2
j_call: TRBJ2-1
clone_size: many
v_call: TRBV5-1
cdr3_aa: CASSSGLADSYNEQFF
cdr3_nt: TGCGCCAGCAGCTCGGGACTAGCGGACAGCTACAATGAGCAGTTCTTC

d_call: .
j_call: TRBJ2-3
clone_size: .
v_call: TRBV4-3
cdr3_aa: CASSQDQGRDGTDTQYF
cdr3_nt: TGCGCCAGCAGCCAAGATCAAGGGCGGGACGGCACAGATACGCAGTATTTT

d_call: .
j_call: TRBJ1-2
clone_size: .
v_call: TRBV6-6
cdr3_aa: CASGHSNYGYTF
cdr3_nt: TGTGCCAGCGGACACTCTAACTATGGCTACACCTTC

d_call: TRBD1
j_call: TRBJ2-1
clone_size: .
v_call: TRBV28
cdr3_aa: CASSPLDREDEQFF
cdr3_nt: TGTGCCAGCAGTCCTCTGGACAGGGAGGATGAGCAGTTCTTC

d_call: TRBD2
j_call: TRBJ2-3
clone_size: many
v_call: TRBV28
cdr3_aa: CASTTLGGSGADTQYF
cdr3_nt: TGTGCCAGCACCACTCTGGGCGGGAGCGGTGCAGATACGCAGTATTTT

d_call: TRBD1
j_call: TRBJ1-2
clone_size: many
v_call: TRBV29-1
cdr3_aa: CSVRDRVDLLSGYTF
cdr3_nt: TGCAGCGTCCGGGACAGGGTAGATTTATTGAGTGGCTACACCTTC

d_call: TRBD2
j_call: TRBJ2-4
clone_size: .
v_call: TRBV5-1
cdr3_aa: CASSPTTSGRATGIQYF
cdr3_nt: TGCGCCAGCAGCCCAACGACTAGCGGGAGGGCCACGGGCATTCAGTACTTC

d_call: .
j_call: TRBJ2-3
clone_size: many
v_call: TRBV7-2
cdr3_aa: CASSTRVGQITDTQYF
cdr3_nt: TGTGCCAGCAGCACACGTGTCGGTCAAATCACAGATACGCAGTATTTT

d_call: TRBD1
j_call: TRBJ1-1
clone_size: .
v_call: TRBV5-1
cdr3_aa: CASRSGQGIGNTEAFF
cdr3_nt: TGCGCCAGCAGGTCGGGACAGGGGATCGGGAACACTGAAGCTTTCTTT

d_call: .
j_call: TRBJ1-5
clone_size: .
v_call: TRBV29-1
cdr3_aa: CSVGLGAQGQPQHF
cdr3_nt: TGCAGCGTTGGTTTAGGGGCGCAAGGTCAGCCCCAGCATTTT

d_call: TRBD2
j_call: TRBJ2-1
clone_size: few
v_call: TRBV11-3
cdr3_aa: CASSLEVAGFYNEQFF
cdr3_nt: TGTGCCAGCAGCTTAGAGGTAGCGGGGTTTTACAATGAGCAGTTCTTC

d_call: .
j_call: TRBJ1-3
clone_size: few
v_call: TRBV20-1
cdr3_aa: CSAREPPPGGNTIYF
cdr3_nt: TGCAGTGCTAGAGAGCCCCCGCCCGGTGGAAACACCATATATTTT

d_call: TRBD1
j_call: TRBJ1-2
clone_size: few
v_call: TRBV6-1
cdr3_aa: CASVIQGAANYGYTF
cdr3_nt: TGTGCCAGCGTAATACAGGGGGCTGCTAACTATGGCTACACCTTC

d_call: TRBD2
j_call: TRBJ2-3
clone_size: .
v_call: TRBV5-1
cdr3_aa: CASSPSPAGGSTDTQYF
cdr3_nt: TGCGCCAGCAGCCCGTCTCCTGCGGGGGGGAGCACAGATACGCAGTATTTT

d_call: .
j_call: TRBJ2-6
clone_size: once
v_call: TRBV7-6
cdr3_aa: CASSLYQGSGANVLTF
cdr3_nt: TGTGCCAGCAGCTTATATCAGGGGTCAGGGGCCAACGTCCTGACTTTC

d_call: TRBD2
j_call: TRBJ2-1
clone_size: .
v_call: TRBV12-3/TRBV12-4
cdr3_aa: CASSGFGTRGNEQFF
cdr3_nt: TGTGCCAGCAGTGGATTCGGGACTAGGGGCAATGAGCAGTTCTTC

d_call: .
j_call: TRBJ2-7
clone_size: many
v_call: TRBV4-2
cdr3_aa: CASSQERHRWEQYF
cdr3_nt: TGTGCCAGCAGCCAAGAACGACATAGATGGGAGCAGTACTTC

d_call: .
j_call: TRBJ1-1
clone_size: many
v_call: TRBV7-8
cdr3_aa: CASSSTIEGIEAFF
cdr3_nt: TGTGCCAGCAGCTCTACTATCGAGGGTATTGAAGCTTTCTTT

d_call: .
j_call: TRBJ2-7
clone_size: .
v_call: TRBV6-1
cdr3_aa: CVSSDDSAARYYEQYF
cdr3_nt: TGTGTCAGCAGTGATGACTCGGCGGCCCGATACTACGAGCAGTACTTC

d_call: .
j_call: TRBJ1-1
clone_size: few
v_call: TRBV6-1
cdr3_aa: CASSESGVTEAFF
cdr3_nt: TGTGCCAGCAGTGAGTCAGGGGTGACTGAAGCTTTCTTT

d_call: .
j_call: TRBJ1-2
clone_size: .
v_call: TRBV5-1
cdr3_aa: CASYGGYGYTF
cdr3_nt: TGCGCCAGCTACGGGGGTTATGGCTACACCTTC